This T cell receptor (beta chain) was documented in a study of blood T cell repertoires in COVID-19. Overall study: COVID-19 samples from acute and convalescent phases originated in the United States, Italy and Spain.

Authors' processing steps: From reference gene primer amplification, estimates of nucleated cell counts were derived. Only in-frame clones appear in the TCRdb table, and some are missing; sequencing was by immunoSEQ multiplex PCR. That table gives V, J and clone size, and the DNA gave D and trimming. The data show some 260,000 clones, 86% seen once. Sequencing was done on a sample of PBMCs or T cells enriched from blood (not recorded which). The sequence was obtained from a man in his forties who had recovered from COVID-19.

The CDR3 reads CASSRRGGLNTEAFF. CDR3 coding DNA: TGTGCCAGCAGCCGCCGGGGGGGGTTGAACACTGAAGCTTTCTTT. This chain connects TRBV7-2 to TRBJ1-1; TRBD1 might be the D (5 bases). The CDR3 runs to 15 residues. Germline V CDR1 and CDR2: SGHTA, FQGNSA. V lost 5 bases and J 0 bases, leaving 13 bases between the germline ends.